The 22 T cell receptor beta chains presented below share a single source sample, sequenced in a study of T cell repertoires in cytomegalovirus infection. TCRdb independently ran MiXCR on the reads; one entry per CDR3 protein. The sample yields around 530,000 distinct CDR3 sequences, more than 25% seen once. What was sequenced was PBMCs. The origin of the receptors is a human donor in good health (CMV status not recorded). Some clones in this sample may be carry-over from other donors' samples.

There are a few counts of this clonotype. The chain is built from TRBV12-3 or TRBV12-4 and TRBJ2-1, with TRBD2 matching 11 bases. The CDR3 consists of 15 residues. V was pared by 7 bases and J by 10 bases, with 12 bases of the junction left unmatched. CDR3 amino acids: CASTRELAGDREQFF. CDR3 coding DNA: TGTGCCAGCACCCGTGAACTAGCGGGAGATAGAGAGCAGTTCTTC.

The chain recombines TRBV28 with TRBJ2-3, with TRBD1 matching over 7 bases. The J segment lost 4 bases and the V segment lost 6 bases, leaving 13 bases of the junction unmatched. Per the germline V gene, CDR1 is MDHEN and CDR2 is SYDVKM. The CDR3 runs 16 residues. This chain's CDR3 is CASRKPGQRASDTQYF. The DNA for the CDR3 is TGTGCCAGCAGAAAACCGGGACAGAGGGCATCAGATACGCAGTATTTT.

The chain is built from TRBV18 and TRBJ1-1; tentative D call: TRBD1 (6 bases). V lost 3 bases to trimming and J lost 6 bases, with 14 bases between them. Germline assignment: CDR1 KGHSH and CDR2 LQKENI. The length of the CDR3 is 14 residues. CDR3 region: CASSPLQGYAEAFF. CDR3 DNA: TGTGCCAGCTCACCCCTACAGGGATACGCTGAAGCTTTCTTT.

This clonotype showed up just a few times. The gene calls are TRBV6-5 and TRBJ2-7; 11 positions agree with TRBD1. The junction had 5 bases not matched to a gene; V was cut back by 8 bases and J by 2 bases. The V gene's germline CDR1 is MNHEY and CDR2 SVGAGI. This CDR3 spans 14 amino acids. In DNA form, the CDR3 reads TGTGCCAGCGGGCGGACAGGGGGCCCCTACGAGCAGTACTTC. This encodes CASGRTGGPYEQYF.

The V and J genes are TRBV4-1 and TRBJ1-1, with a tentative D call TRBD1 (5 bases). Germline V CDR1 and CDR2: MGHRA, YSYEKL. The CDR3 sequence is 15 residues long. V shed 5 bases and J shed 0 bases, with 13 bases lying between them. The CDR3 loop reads CASSGGDGMNTEAFF. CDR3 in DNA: TGCGCCAGCAGCGGGGGGGACGGTATGAACACTGAAGCTTTCTTT.

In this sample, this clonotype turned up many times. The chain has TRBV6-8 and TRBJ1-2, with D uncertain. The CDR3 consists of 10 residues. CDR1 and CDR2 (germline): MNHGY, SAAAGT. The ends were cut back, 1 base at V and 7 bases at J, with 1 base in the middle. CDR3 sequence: CASSYCGYTF. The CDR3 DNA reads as TGTGCCAGCAGTTACTGTGGCTACACCTTC.

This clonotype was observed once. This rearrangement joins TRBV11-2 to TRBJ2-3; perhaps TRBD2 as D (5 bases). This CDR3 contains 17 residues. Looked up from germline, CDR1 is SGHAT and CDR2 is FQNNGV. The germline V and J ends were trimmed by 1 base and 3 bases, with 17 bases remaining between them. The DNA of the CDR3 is TGTGCCAGCAGCTTAGTTCTATCTAGCCGGGGAACAGATACGCAGTATTTT. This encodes CASSLVLSSRGTDTQYF.

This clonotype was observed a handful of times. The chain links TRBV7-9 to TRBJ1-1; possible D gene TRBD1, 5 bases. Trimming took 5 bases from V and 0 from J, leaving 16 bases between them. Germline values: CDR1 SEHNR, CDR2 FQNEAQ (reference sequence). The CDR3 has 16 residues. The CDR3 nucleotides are TGTGCCAGCAGCCCTACCACGGGGACCATGAACACTGAAGCTTTCTTT. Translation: CASSPTTGTMNTEAFF.

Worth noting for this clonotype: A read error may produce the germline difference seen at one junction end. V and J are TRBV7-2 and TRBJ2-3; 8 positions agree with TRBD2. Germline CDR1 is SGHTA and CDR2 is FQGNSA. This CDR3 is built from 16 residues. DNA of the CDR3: TGTGCCAGCAGCCCGGCCGGGACTAGGAGCACAGATATGCAGTATTTT. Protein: CASSPAGTRSTDMQYF.

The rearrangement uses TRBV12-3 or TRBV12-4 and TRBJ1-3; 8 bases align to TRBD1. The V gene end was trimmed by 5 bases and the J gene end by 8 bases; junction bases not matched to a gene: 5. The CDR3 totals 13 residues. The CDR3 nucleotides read TGTGCCAGCAGTGCAGGGGGCCCCCACACCATATATTTT. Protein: CASSAGGPHTIYF.

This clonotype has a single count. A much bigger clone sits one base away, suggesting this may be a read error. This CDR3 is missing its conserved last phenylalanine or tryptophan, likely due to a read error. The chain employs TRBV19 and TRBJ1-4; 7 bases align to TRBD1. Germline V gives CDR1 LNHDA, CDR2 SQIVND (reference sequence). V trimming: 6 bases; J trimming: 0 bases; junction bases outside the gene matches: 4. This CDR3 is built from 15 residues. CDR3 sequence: CASSTGTATNEKLFL. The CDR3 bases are TGTGCCAGTAGCACTGGGACAGCAACTAATGAAAAACTGTTTTTG.

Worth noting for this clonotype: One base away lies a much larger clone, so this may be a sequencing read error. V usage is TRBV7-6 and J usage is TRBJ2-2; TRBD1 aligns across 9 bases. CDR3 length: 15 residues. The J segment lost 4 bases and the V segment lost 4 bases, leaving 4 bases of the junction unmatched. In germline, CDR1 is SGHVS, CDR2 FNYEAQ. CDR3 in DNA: TGTGCCAGCAGCTCGGGGACAGGGCGCACCGGGGAGCTGTTTTTT. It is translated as CASSSGTGRTGELFF.

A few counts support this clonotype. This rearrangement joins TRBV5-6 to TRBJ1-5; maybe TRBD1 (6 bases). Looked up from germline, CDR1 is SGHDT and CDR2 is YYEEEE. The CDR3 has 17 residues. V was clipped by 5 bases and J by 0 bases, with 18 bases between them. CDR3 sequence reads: CASSSGGGAPSNQPQHF. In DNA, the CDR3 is TGTGCCAGCAGTAGTGGAGGGGGGGCCCCTAGCAATCAGCCCCAGCATTTT.

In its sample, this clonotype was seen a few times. The DNA of the CDR3 is TGTGCCAGCAGCTCCCTCCGGGACGGAAGACACAATGAGCAGTTCTTC. It encodes CASSSLRDGRHNEQFF. This chain connects TRBV11-2 to TRBJ2-1, with D perhaps matching TRBD1 or TRBD2 (5 bases each). The CDR3 runs to 16 residues. Germline CDR1 reads SGHAT; CDR2 reads FQNNGV. The V gene lost 4 bases and the J gene lost 5 bases, with 18 bases spanning the gap.

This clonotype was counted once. DNA of the CDR3: TGTGCCAGTAGTAGACAGGGAGGCGGGGAGCTGTTTTTT. This translates into CASSRQGGGELFF. The rearrangement links TRBV19 to TRBJ2-2, with D tentatively TRBD1 (7 bases). The germline gives CDR1 LNHDA, CDR2 SQIVND (reference sequence). There are 13 residues in the CDR3. The ends were cut back, 4 bases at V and 7 bases at J, with 10 bases in the middle. Full variable domain (remainder filled in from reference TRBV19 and TRBJ2-2): DGGITQSPKYLFRKEGQNVTLSCEQNLNHDAMYWYRQDPGQGLRLIYYSQIVNDFQKGDIAEGYSVSREKKESFPLTVTSAQKNPTAFYLCASSRQGGGELFFGEGSRLTVL.

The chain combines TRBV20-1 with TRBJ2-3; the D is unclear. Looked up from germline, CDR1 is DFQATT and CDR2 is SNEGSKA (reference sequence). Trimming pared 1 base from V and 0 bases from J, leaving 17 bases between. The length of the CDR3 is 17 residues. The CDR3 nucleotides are TGCAGTGCTAGAGGGGTTGGTGCGGATTCTAGCACAGATACGCAGTATTTT. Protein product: CSARGVGADSSTDTQYF.

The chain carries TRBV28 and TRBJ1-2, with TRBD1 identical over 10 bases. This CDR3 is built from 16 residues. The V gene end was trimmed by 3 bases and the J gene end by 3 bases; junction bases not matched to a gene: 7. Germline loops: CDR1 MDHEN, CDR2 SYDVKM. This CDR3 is CASSLAGQGLDYGYTF. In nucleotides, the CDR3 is TGTGCCAGCAGTTTGGCGGGACAGGGGCTCGACTATGGCTACACCTTC.

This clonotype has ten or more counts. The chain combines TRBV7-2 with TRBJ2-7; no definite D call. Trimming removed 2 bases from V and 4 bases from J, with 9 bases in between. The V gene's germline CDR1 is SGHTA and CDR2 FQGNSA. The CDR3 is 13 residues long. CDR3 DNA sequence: TGTGCCAGCAGCTTATTGGGGATTTACGAGCAGTACTTC. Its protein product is CASSLLGIYEQYF. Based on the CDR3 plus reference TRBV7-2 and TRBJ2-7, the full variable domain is GAGVSQSPSNKVTEKGKDVELRCDPISGHTALYWYRQSLGQGLEFLIYFQGNSAPDKSGLPSDRFSAERTGGSVSTLTIQRTQQEDSAVYLCASSLLGIYEQYFGPGTRLTVT.

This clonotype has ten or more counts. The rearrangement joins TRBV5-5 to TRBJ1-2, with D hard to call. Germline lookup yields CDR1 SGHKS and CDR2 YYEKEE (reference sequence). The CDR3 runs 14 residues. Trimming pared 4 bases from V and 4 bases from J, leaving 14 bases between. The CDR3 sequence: CASSRGADGYGYTF. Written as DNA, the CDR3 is TGTGCCAGCAGCCGGGGTGCGGATGGCTATGGCTACACCTTC.

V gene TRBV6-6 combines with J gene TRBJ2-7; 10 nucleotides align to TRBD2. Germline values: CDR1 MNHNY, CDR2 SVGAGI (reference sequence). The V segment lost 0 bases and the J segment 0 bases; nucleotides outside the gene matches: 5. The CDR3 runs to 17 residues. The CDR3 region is CASSYSPSGRISYEQYV. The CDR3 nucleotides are TGTGCCAGCAGTTACTCGCCTAGCGGGAGAATCTCCTACGAGCAGTACGTC.

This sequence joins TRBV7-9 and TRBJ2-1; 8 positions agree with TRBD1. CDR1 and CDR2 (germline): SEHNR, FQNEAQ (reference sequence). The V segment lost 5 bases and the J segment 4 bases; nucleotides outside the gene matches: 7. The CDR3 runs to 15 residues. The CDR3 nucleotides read TGTGCCAGCAGCGCAGGGGGCGCAGGGTACAATGAGCAGTTCTTC. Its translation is CASSAGGAGYNEQFF.

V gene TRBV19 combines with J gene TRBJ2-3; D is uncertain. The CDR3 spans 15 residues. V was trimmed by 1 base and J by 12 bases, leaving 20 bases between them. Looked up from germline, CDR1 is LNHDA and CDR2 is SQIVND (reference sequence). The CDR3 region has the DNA TGTGCCAGTAGTATAGGTGGCCAGGCTACTCGAAACCAGTATTTT. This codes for CASSIGGQATRNQYF.